At least ten counts were recorded for the clone carrying this T cell receptor beta chain. TCR beta CDR3 regions were amplified from RNA. HTBI primers were used for first-round RT-PCR of the TCR CDR3. TCRdb processed the multiplex PCR reads anew with MiXCR; each CDR3 protein has one entry. This table holds around 600,000 distinct CDR3 sequences, around 14% found once. The CDR3 loop spans 17 amino acids. Germline lookup yields CDR1 MDHEN and CDR2 SYDVKM. With V trimmed by 5 bases and J by 3 bases, 13 bases remained unmatched. The data stem from a study of T cells in Graves' hyperthyroidism and ophthalmopathy. Uncontrolled infections, other autoimmune diseases, pregnancy or lactation led to exclusion of patients. Thyroid ultrasound and orbital computed tomography, with clinical symptoms and serum thyroxine and TRAb, informed diagnoses.

Material: blood. The V and J genes are TRBV28 and TRBJ2-3, with 8 bases fitting TRBD1. The receptor's source is a woman younger than 30 with Graves' ophthalmopathy. DNA for the CDR3: TGTGCCAGCAGTCTTTCCTTACGACAGGGGAGAACAGATACGCAGTATTTT. It translates to CASSLSLRQGRTDTQYF.